The clone carrying this TCR beta chain showed up just a few times. Antigen specificity is unknown. The authors ran the immunoSEQ assay, v3.0, at survey level. The protocol was immunoSEQ multiplex PCR, while the TCRdb copy is restricted to in-frame clones and leaves out a portion. Of fewer than 20,000 clones in the sample, 80% to 90% are singletons; the top ten hold about 8%. The CDR3 has 16 amino acids. V was pared by 0 bases and J by 6 bases, with 17 bases between. The germline CDR1 and CDR2 sequences are MNHNS and SASEGT. This record belongs to a study of long-term antiretroviral therapy in people with HIV. Study-level points and caveats: Repertoire composition at all time points was dominated by clones that had expanded before ART. CDR3 length ranges were narrower in HIV repertoires than in controls. Investigators report no available data on ART adherence, viral resistance or therapy changes.

The chain is built from TRBV6-1 and TRBJ1-2; tentatively, D is TRBD1 (6 bases). This receptor was obtained from a man aged 18-30 years with HIV. This sample comprised unsorted PBMCs, obtained 0.1 years after starting antiretroviral therapy. CDR3 region: CASSEAVRWQGNGYTF. As DNA, the CDR3 is TGTGCCAGCAGTGAAGCGGTCCGGTGGCAGGGGAATGGCTACACCTTC.